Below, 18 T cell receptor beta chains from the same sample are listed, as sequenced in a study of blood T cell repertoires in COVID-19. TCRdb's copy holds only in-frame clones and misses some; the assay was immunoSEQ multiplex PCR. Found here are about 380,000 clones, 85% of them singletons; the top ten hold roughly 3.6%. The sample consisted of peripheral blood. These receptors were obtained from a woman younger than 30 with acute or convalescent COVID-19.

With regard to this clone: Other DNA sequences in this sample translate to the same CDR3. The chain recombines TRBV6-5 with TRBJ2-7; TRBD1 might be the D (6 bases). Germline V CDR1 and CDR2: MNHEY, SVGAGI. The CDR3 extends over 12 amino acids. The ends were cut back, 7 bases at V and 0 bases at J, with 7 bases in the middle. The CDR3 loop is CASTGVSYEQYF. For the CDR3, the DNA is TGTGCCAGCACAGGGGTCTCCTACGAGCAGTACTTC.

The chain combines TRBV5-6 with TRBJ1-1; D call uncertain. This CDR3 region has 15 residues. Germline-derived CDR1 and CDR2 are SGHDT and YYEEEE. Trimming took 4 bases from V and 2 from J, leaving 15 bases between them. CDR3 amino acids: CASSPDSWVNTEAFF. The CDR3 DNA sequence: TGTGCCAGCAGCCCCGACTCGTGGGTTAACACTGAAGCTTTCTTT.

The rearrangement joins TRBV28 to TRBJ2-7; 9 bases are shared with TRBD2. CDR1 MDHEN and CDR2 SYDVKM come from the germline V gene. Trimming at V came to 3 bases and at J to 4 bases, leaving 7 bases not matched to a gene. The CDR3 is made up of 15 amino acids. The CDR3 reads CASSFLAGRPYEQYF. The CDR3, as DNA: TGTGCCAGCAGTTTCCTAGCGGGACGGCCTTACGAGCAGTACTTC.

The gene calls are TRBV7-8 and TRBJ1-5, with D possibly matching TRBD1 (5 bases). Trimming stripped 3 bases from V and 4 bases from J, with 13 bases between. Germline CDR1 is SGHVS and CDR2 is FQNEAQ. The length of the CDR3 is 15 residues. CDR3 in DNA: TGTGCCAGCAGCTTTGGCAGGGCCCTTAATCAGCCCCAGCATTTT. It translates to CASSFGRALNQPQHF.

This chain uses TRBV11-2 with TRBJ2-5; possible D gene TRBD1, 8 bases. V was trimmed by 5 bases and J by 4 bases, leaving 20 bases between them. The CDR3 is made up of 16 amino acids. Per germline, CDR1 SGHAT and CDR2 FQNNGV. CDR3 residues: CASSRGQGGTLETQYF. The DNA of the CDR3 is TGTGCCAGCAGCCGAGGACAGGGAGGGACCCTAGAGACCCAGTACTTC. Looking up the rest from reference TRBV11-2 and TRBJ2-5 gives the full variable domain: EAGVAQSPRYKIIEKRQSVAFWCNPISGHATLYWYQQILGQGPKLLIQFQNNGVVDDSQLPKDRFSAERLKGVDSTLKIQPAKLEDSAVYLCASSRGQGGTLETQYFGPGTRLLVL.

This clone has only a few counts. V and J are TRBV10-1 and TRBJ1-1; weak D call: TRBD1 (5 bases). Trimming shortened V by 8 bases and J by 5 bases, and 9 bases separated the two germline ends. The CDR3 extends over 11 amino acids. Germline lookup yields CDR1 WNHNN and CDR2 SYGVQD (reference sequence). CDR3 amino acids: CASGGETEAFF. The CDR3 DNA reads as TGCGCCAGCGGAGGGGAGACTGAAGCTTTCTTT.

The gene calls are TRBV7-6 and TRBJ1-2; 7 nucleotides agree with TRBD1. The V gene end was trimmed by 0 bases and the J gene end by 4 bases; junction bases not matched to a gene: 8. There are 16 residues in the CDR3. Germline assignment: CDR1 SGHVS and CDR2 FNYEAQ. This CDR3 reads CASSLARDSLPYGYTF. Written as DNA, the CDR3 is TGTGCCAGCAGCTTAGCCCGGGACAGCCTCCCCTATGGCTACACCTTC. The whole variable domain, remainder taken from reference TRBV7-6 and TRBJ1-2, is GAGVSQSPRYKVTKRGQDVALRCDPISGHVSLYWYRQALGQGPEFLTYFNYEAQQDKSGLPNDRFSAERPEGSISTLTIQRTEQRDSAMYRCASSLARDSLPYGYTFGSGTRLTVV.

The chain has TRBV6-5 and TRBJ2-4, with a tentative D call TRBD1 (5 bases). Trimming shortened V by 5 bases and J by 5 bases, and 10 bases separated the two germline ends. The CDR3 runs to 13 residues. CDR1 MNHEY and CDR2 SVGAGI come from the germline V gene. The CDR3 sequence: CASSTRVENIQYF. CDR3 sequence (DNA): TGTGCCAGCAGTACCAGGGTTGAAAACATTCAGTACTTC.

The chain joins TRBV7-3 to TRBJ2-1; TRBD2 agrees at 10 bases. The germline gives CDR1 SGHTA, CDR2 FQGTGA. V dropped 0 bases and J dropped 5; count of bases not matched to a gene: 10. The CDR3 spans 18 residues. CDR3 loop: CASSLTFLSGGLDNEQFF. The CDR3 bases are TGTGCCAGCAGCTTAACATTCCTTAGCGGGGGGTTAGACAATGAGCAGTTCTTC.

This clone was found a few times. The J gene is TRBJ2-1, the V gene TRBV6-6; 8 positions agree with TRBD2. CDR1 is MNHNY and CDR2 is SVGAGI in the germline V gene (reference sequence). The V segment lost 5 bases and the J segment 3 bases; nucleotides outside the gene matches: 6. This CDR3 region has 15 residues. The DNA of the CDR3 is TGTGCCAGCAGTCCCGGGACTAGTCGCTACAATGAGCAGTTCTTC. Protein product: CASSPGTSRYNEQFF.

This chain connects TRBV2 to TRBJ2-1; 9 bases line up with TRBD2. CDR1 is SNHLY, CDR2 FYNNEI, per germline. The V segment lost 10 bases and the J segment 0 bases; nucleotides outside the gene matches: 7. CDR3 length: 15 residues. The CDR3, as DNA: TGTGCCACCCCTAGCGGGGCAAGCTCCTACAATGAGCAGTTCTTC. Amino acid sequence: CATPSGASSYNEQFF. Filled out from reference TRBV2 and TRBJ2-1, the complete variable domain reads EPEVTQTPSHQVTQMGQEVILRCVPISNHLYFYWYRQILGQKVEFLVSFYNNEISEKSEIFDDQFSVERPDGSNFTLKIRSTKLEDSAMYFCATPSGASSYNEQFFGPGTRLTVL.

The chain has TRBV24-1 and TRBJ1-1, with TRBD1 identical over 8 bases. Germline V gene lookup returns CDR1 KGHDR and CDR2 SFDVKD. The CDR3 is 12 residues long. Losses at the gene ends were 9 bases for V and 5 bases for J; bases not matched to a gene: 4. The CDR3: CATRQGSTEAFF. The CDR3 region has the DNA TGTGCCACCCGACAGGGGTCAACTGAAGCTTTCTTT.

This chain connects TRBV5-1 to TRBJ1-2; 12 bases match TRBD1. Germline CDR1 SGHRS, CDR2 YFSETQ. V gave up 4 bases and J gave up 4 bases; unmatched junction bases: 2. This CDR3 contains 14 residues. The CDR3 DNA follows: TGCGCCAGCAGCATGGGACAGGGGGCCTATGGCTACACCTTC. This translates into CASSMGQGAYGYTF.

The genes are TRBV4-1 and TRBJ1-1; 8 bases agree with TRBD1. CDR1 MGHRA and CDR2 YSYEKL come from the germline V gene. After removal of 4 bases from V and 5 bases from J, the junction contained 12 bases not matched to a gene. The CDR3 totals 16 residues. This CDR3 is CASSLSPGQGRTEAFF. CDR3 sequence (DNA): TGCGCCAGCAGCCTAAGCCCCGGACAGGGTCGTACTGAAGCTTTCTTT.

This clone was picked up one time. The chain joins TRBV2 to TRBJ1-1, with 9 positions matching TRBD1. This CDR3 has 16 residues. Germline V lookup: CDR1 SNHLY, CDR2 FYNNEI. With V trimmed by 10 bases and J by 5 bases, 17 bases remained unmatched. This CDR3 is CATARAAGQGPTEAFF. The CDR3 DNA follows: TGTGCCACGGCCCGGGCTGCGGGACAGGGCCCTACTGAAGCTTTCTTT.

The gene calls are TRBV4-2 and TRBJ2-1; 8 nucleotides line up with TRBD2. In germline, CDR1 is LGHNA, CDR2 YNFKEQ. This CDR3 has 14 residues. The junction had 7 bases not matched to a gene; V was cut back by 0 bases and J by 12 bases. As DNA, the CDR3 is TGTGCCAGCAGCCAAGATCTAGCGGGCCGGGGGCAGTTCTTC. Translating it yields CASSQDLAGRGQFF.

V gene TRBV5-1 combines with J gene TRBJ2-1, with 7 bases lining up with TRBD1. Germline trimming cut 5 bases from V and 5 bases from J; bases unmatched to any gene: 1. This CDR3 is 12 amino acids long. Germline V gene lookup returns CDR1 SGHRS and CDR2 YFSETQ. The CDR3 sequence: CASSTGDNEQFF. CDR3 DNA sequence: TGCGCCAGCAGTACAGGGGACAATGAGCAGTTCTTC.

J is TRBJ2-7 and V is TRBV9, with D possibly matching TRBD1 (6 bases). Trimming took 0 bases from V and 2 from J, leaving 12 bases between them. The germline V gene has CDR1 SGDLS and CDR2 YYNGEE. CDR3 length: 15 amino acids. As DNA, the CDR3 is TGTGCCAGCAGCGTAGCTGAACAGGGCCCCTACGAGCAGTACTTC. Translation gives CASSVAEQGPYEQYF. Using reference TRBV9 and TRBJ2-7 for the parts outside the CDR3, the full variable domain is DSGVTQTPKHLITATGQRVTLRCSPRSGDLSVYWYQQSLDQGLQFLIQYYNGEERAKGNILERFSAQQFPDLHSELNLSSLELGDSALYFCASSVAEQGPYEQYFGPGTRLTVT.